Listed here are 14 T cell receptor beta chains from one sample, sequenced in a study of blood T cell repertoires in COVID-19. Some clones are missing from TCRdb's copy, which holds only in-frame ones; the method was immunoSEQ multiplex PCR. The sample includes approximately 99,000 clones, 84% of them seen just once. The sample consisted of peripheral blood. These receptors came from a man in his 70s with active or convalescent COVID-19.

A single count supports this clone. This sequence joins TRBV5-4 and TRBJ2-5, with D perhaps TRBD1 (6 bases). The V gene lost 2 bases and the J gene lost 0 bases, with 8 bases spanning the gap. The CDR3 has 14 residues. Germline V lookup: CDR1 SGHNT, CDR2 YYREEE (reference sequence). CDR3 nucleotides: TGTGCCAGCAGCTTCCGGGACAACCAAGAGACCCAGTACTTC. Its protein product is CASSFRDNQETQYF.

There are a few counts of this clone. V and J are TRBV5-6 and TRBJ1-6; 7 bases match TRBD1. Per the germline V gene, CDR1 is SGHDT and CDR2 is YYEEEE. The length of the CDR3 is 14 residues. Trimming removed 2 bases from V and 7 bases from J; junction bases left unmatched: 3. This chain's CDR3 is CASSLTGVNSPLHF. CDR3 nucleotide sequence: TGTGCCAGCAGCTTAACAGGGGTGAATTCACCCCTCCACTTT. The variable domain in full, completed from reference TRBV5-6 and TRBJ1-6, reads DAGVTQSPTHLIKTRGQQVTLRCSPKSGHDTVSWYQQALGQGPQFIFQYYEEEERQRGNFPDRFSGHQFPNYSSELNVNALLLGDSALYLCASSLTGVNSPLHFGNGTRLTVT.

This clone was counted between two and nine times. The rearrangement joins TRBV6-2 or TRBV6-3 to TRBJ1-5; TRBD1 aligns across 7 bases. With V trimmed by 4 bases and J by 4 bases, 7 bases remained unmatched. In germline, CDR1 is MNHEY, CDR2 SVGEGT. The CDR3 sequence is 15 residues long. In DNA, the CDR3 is TGTGCCAGCAGTTCTGCAGGGGGATTTAATCAGCCCCAGCATTTT. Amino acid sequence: CASSSAGGFNQPQHF.

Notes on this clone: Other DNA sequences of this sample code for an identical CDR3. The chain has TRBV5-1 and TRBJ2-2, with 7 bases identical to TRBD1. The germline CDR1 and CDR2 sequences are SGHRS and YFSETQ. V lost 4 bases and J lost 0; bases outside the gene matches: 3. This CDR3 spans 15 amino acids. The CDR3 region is CASSPGQPNTGELFF. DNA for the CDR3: TGCGCCAGCAGCCCGGGACAGCCGAACACCGGGGAGCTGTTTTTT. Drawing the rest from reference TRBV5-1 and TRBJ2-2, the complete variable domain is KAGVTQTPRYLIKTRGQQVTLSCSPISGHRSVSWYQQTPGQGLQFLFEYFSETQRNKGNFPGRFSGRQFSNSRSEMNVSTLELGDSALYLCASSPGQPNTGELFFGEGSRLTVL.

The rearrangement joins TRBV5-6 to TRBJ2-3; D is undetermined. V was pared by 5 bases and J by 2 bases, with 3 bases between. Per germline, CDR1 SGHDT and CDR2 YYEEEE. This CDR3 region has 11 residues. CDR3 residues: CASRATDTQYF. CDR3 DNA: TGTGCCAGCAGGGCCACAGATACGCAGTATTTT.

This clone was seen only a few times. Here the CDR3 DNA reads TGTGCCAGCAGCCCCTATACCGGGGAGCTGTTTTTT. Its protein is CASSPYTGELFF. V gene TRBV7-3 combines with J gene TRBJ2-2; D not certain. Germline values: CDR1 SGHTA, CDR2 FQGTGA. V was pared by 5 bases and J by 5 bases, with 6 bases between. The length of the CDR3 is 12 residues.

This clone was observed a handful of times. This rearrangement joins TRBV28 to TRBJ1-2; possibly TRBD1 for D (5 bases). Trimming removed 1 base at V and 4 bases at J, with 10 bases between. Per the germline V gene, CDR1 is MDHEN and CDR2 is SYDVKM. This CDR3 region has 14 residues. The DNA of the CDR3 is TGTGCCAGCAGTTTATCCCCAGGGATCTATGGCTACACCTTC. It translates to CASSLSPGIYGYTF.

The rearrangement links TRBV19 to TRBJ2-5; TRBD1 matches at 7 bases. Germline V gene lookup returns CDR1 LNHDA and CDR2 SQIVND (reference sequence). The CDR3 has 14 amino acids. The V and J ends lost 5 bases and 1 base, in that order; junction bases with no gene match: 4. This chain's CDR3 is CASSPTGSQETQYF. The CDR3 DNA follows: TGTGCCAGTAGTCCGACAGGGTCCCAAGAGACCCAGTACTTC.

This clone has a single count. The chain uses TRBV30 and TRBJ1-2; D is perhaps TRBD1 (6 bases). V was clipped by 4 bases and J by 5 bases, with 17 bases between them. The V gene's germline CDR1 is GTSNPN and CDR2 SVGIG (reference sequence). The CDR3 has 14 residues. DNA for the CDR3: TGTGCCTGGAAAAAACCGGACAGCGAATATGGCTACACCTTC. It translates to CAWKKPDSEYGYTF.

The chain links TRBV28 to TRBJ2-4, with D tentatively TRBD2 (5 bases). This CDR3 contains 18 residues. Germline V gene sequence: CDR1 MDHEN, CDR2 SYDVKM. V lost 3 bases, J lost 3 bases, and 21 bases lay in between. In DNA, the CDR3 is TGTGCCAGCAGTTTTGTCAGTGGAGTAGGAGGAGGCAAAAACATTCAGTACTTC. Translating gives CASSFVSGVGGGKNIQYF.

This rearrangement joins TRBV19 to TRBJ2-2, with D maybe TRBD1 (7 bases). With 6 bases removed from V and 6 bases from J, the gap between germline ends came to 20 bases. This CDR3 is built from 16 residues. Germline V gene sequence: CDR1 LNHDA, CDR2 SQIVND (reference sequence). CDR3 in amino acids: CASSNTLRGVPGELFF. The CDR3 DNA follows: TGTGCCAGTAGCAACACTCTCAGGGGGGTGCCCGGGGAGCTGTTTTTT.

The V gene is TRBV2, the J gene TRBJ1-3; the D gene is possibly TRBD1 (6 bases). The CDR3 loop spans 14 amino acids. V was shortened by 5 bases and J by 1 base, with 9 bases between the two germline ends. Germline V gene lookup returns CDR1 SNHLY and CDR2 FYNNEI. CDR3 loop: CASSLGQSGNTIYF. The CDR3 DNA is TGTGCCAGCAGTCTAGGACAGTCTGGAAACACCATATATTTT.

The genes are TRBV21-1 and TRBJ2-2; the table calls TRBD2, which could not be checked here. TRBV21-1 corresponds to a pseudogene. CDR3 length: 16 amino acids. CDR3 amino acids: CASSNCSGGEDGELFF. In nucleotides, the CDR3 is TGTGCCAGCAGCAATTGTAGCGGGGGGGAAGACGGGGAGCTGTTTTTT.

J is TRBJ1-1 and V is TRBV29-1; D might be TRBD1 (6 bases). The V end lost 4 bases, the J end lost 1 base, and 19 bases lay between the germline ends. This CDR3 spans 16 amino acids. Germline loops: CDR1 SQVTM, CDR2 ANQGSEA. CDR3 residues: CSVGMGAHGGNTEAFF. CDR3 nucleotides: TGCAGCGTTGGAATGGGGGCGCATGGGGGGAACACTGAAGCTTTCTTT.